These T cell receptor beta chains were read from a single sample in a study of shared clonotypes between healthy human individuals. The method was immunoSEQ multiplex PCR; TCRdb's version includes in-frame clones alone and lacks a portion of them. The sample lists some 1.1 million clones, 70% to 80% occurring once. Specimen: memory CD4+ T cells from PBMCs. The receptors were sampled from a man aged 18 to 29 in good health. Some clones in this sample may be carry-over from other donors' samples. Both conserved end residues are part of each CDR3. D genes are given only for firm matches. Only part of the rows carry a size: once, few, many, or a class if the clone is expanded.

TRBV2	TRBJ2-1	-	-	CATQGYNEQFF	TGTGCCACCCAGGGCTACAATGAGCAGTTCTTC
TRBV2	TRBJ1-5	-	TRBD1	CASSDRQGNNQPQHF	TGTGCCAGCAGTGACAGACAGGGGAACAATCAGCCCCAGCATTTT
TRBV5-1	TRBJ2-5	-	-	CASSLRAGQETQYF	TGCGCCAGCAGCTTAAGAGCAGGCCAAGAGACCCAGTACTTC
TRBV23-1	TRBJ2-7	-	TRBD1	CASRSDRGGEQYF	TGCGCCAGCAGGTCGGACAGGGGAGGCGAGCAGTACTTC
TRBV7-8	TRBJ2-7	-	-	CASSHHRVTGEQYF	TGTGCCAGCAGTCACCACAGGGTCACGGGCGAGCAGTACTTC
TRBV11-3	TRBJ1-3	-	-	CTKGDFAFSGNTIYF	TGTACCAAAGGGGACTTTGCTTTCTCTGGAAACACCATATATTTT
TRBV11-2	TRBJ2-6	once	TRBD1	CASSSDRVPGANVLTF	TGTGCCAGCAGCTCGGACAGGGTCCCCGGGGCCAACGTCCTGACTTTC
TRBV4-1	TRBJ1-2	-	-	CASSQEGQLLRGYTF	TGCGCCAGCAGCCAAGAAGGACAGCTTCTCCGCGGCTACACCTTC
TRBV29-1	TRBJ2-2	once	TRBD2	CSVPRTSGSSTGELFF	TGCAGCGTCCCCAGGACTAGCGGGAGCTCCACCGGAGAACTGTTTTTT
TRBV15	TRBJ1-3	-	-	CATSRVIGNTIYF	TGTGCCACCAGCAGAGTCATTGGAAACACCATATATTTT
TRBV29-1	TRBJ1-2	many	-	CSVVRELNYGYTF	TGCAGCGTTGTGAGGGAGTTGAACTATGGCTACACCTTC
TRBV29-1	TRBJ2-7	-	TRBD2	CSVRGKAGGSSYEQYF	TGCAGCGTTAGGGGGAAAGCGGGAGGGAGCTCCTACGAGCAGTACTTC
TRBV21-1	TRBJ1-2	-	-	CASSKDQGSYGYTF	TGTGCCAGCAGCAAAGATCAGGGTTCCTATGGCTACACCTTC
TRBV7-7	TRBJ2-2	few	-	CASSLDSLFGGELFF	TGTGCCAGCAGCTTAGACAGTTTGTTCGGCGGGGAGCTGTTTTTT
TRBV19	TRBJ1-5	-	TRBD1	CASSMGTQGAANQPQHF	TGTGCCAGTAGTATGGGGACACAGGGGGCGGCCAATCAGCCCCAGCATTTT
TRBV6-6	TRBJ2-1	once	TRBD1	CASGEDRDNEQFF	TGTGCCAGCGGGGAGGACAGGGACAATGAGCAGTTCTTC
TRBV7-6	TRBJ2-7	-	-	CASSGGHEQYF	TGTGCCAGCAGCGGGGGTCACGAGCAGTACTTC
TRBV15	TRBJ1-5	once	TRBD1	CATSTGDSRNQPQHF	TGTGCCACCAGCACTGGGGACAGCAGGAATCAGCCCCAGCATTTT
TRBV9	TRBJ2-4	-	TRBD1	CASSPQGPQGDIQYF	TGTGCCAGCAGCCCCCAGGGGCCTCAGGGGGACATTCAGTACTTC
TRBV30	TRBJ1-3	-	-	CAHSLSGNTIYF	TGTGCCCACAGCCTCTCTGGAAACACCATATATTTT
TRBV7-2	TRBJ2-3	-	-	CASSLAGRTDTQYF	TGTGCCAGCAGCTTAGCGGGAAGAACAGATACGCAGTATTTT
TRBV5-1	TRBJ1-1	-	-	CASGSRSDTEAFF	TGCGCCAGCGGGTCGAGGTCAGACACTGAAGCTTTCTTT
TRBV30	TRBJ1-1	-	-	CAWSVQGNTEAFF	TGTGCCTGGAGTGTCCAGGGGAACACTGAAGCTTTCTTT